The T cell receptor (beta chain) under discussion was sequenced for a study of technical replicates of blood from a handful of donors. Profiling relied on immunoSEQ multiplex PCR, and the TCRdb table lists in-frame clones only, not all of them. This repertoire shows some 77,000 clones, 65% to 90% found once; its top ten account for under 5.5%. The V gene end was trimmed by 10 bases and the J gene end by 3 bases; junction bases not matched to a gene: 9. The CDR3 length is 15 residues. Germline CDR1 MNHNS, CDR2 SASEGT. This sequence joins TRBV6-1 and TRBJ1-2; TRBD1 matches at 12 bases. The receptor comes from a human donor in good health. Some clones in this sample may be carry-over from other donors' samples. The material sequenced was PBMCs. The CDR3 spells CAIVPGQGADYGYTF. The CDR3 coding sequence is TGTGCCATCGTCCCGGGACAGGGGGCTGACTATGGCTACACCTTC.